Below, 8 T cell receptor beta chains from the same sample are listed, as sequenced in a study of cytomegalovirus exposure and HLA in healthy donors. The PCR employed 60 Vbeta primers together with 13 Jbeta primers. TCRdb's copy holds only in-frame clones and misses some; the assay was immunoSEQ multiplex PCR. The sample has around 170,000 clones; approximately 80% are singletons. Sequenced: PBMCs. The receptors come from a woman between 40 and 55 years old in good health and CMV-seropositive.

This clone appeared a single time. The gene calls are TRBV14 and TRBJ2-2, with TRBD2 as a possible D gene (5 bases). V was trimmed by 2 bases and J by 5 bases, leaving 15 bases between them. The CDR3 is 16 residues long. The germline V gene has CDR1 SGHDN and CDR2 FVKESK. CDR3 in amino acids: CASSQMSSLRTGELFF. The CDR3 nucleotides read TGTGCCAGCAGCCAAATGTCTAGCCTTCGGACCGGGGAGCTGTTTTTT.

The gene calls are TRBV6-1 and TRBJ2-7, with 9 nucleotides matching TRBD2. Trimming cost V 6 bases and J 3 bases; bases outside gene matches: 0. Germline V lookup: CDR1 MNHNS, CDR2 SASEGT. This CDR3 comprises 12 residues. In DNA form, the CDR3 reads TGTGCCAGCAGAGCGGGGGGCTACGAGCAGTACTTC. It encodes CASRAGGYEQYF.

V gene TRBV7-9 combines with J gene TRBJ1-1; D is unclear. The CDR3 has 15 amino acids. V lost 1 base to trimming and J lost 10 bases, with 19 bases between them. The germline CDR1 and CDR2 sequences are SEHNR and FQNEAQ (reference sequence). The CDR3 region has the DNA TGTGCCAGCAGCTTAGTACGCCAGGAAGGTCTACCAGCTTTCTTT. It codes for CASSLVRQEGLPAFF.

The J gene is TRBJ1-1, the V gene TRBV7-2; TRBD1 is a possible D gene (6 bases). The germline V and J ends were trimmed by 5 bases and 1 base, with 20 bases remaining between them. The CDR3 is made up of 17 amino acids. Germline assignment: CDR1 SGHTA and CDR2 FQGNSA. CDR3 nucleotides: TGTGCCAGCAGCACATATACAACCAGGGGTCGGAACACTGAAGCTTTCTTT. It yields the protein CASSTYTTRGRNTEAFF.

CDR3 nucleotide sequence: TGCGCCAGCAGCCAAGCCCCCGGGGGGGCCAACATTCAGTACTTC. Amino acids: CASSQAPGGANIQYF. The rearrangement joins TRBV4-1 to TRBJ2-4, with 8 bases lining up with TRBD2. Unmatched junction bases numbered 6, after V lost 1 base and J lost 7 bases. Germline lookup yields CDR1 MGHRA and CDR2 YSYEKL. This CDR3 is 15 amino acids long.

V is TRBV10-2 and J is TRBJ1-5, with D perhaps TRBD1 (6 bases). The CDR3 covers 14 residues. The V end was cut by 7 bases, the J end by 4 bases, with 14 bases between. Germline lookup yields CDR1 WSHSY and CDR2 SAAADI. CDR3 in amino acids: CASNEQGRNQPQHF. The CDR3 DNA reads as TGCGCCAGCAACGAACAGGGACGAAATCAGCCCCAGCATTTT.

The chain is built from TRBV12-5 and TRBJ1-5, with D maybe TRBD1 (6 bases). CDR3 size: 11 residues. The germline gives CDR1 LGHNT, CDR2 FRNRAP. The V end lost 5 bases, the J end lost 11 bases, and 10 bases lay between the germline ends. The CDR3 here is CASGIEGAQHF. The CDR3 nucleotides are TGTGCTAGTGGTATAGAGGGGGCCCAGCATTTT.

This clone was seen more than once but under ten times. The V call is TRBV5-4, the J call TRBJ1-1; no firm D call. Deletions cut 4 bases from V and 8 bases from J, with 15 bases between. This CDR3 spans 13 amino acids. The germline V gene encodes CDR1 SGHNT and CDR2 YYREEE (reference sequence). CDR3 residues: CASSQNQLPEAFF. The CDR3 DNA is TGTGCCAGCAGCCAAAACCAGTTACCCGAAGCTTTCTTT. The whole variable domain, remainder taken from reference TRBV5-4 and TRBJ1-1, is ETGVTQSPTHLIKTRGQQVTLRCSSQSGHNTVSWYQQALGQGPQFIFQYYREEENGRGNFPPRFSGLQFPNYSSELNVNALELDDSALYLCASSQNQLPEAFFGQGTRLTVV.